A single sample is the source of the 23 T cell receptor beta chains below, sequenced in a study of T-cell reconstitution after alpha-beta-depleted transplantation in children. Unique molecular identifiers tagged the TCRbeta library. In TCRdb, the PCR reads were re-called with MiXCR into one record per CDR3 protein. The sample holds under 850,000 distinct CDR3 sequences, roughly 13% seen once. The sequenced sample was PBMCs, obtained before TCRalphabeta/CD19-depleted stem cell transplant. Receptor source: a girl under 10 years old with congenital amegakaryocytic thrombocytopenia, due to receive a stem cell transplant.

This clonotype was recorded many times. J is TRBJ2-5 and V is TRBV20-1; D is undetermined. The CDR3 has 12 amino acids. Germline assignment: CDR1 DFQATT and CDR2 SNEGSKA (reference sequence). The ends were cut back, 3 bases at V and 1 base at J, with 6 bases in the middle. The CDR3 protein is CSARWGQETQYF. The CDR3 DNA reads as TGCAGTGCTAGGTGGGGCCAAGAGACCCAGTACTTC.

This clonotype was counted a few times. V gene TRBV7-9 combines with J gene TRBJ1-1; 7 bases fit TRBD1. The CDR3 extends over 15 amino acids. The V gene's germline CDR1 is SEHNR and CDR2 FQNEAQ (reference sequence). V lost 5 bases and J lost 3; bases outside the gene matches: 9. The chain's CDR3 is CASSPDRARYTEAFF. The DNA of the CDR3 is TGTGCCAGCAGCCCAGACAGGGCCCGGTACACTGAAGCTTTCTTT.

This clonotype was picked up many times. V and J are TRBV18 and TRBJ2-7; a possible D gene is TRBD1 (6 bases). The ends were cut back, 4 bases at V and 4 bases at J, with 11 bases in the middle. Germline lookup yields CDR1 KGHSH and CDR2 LQKENI. The CDR3 spans 13 residues. CDR3 coding DNA: TGTGCCAGCTCACAAAACAGGGCTTACGAGCAGTACTTC. This codes for CASSQNRAYEQYF. Drawing the rest from reference TRBV18 and TRBJ2-7, the complete variable domain is NAGVMQNPRHLVRRRGQEARLRCSPMKGHSHVYWYRQLPEEGLKFMVYLQKENIIDESGMPKERFSAEFPKEGPSILRIQQVVRGDSAAYFCASSQNRAYEQYFGPGTRLTVT.

There are a few counts of this clonotype. V gene TRBV12-3 or TRBV12-4 combines with J gene TRBJ2-7, with D possibly being TRBD1 (5 bases). CDR3 length: 12 residues. V gave up 5 bases and J gave up 8 bases, with 13 bases separating them. This CDR3 reads CASSPPGSQQYF. The DNA for the CDR3 is TGTGCCAGCAGTCCCCCAGGGTCCCAGCAGTACTTC.

The J gene is TRBJ2-1, the V gene TRBV15; D is undetermined. CDR3 length: 14 amino acids. Trimming pared 5 bases from V and 8 bases from J, leaving 16 bases between. Germline V lookup: CDR1 LNHNV, CDR2 YYDKDF (reference sequence). The DNA for the CDR3 is TGTGCCACCAGCGGAATCCACGTCGGCGATGAGCAGTTCTTC. It yields the protein CATSGIHVGDEQFF.

This clonotype was observed at least ten times. V and J are TRBV5-1 and TRBJ1-2, with 11 bases lining up with TRBD1. The CDR3 contains 15 residues. Germline CDR1 reads SGHRS; CDR2 reads YFSETQ. Unmatched junction bases numbered 6, after V lost 4 bases and J lost 4 bases. The CDR3 DNA sequence: TGCGCCAGCAGCGTGGACAGGGGGCAGGTCTATGGCTACACCTTC. The encoded protein is CASSVDRGQVYGYTF.

Points on this clonotype: With a much larger clone just one base away, this may be a read error. The gene calls are TRBV20-1 and TRBJ2-1; TRBD2 matches at 11 bases. This CDR3 contains 15 residues. The germline V gene has CDR1 DFQATT and CDR2 SNEGSKA (reference sequence). In nucleotides, the CDR3 is TGCAGTACTAGAGTAGCGGGAGGGCCCTACAATGAGCAGTTCTTC. Translation: CSTRVAGGPYNEQFF.

The sample holds many counts of this clonotype. The chain joins TRBV20-1 to TRBJ2-7; TRBD2 matches 8 bases. Per the germline V gene, CDR1 is DFQATT and CDR2 is SNEGSKA (reference sequence). V dropped 1 base and J dropped 3; count of bases not matched to a gene: 5. This CDR3 region has 14 residues. In DNA form, the CDR3 reads TGCAGTGCTAGAGTACATAGCGGGAACTACGAGCAGTACTTC. As protein: CSARVHSGNYEQYF.

The V gene is TRBV12-3 or TRBV12-4, the J gene TRBJ2-3; 8 nucleotides agree with TRBD1. The V segment lost 5 bases and the J segment 2 bases; nucleotides outside the gene matches: 3. CDR3 length: 14 amino acids. This chain's CDR3 is CASSNRGTTDTQYF. In DNA, the CDR3 is TGTGCCAGCAGTAACAGGGGGACCACAGATACGCAGTATTTT.

The chain couples TRBV7-2 to TRBJ2-5, with D tentatively TRBD2 (6 bases). Germline lookup yields CDR1 SGHTA and CDR2 FQGNSA. CDR3 length: 13 residues. V shed 5 bases and J shed 7 bases, with 14 bases lying between them. CDR3: CASSLERVATQYF. Written as DNA, the CDR3 is TGTGCCAGCAGCCTCGAGCGGGTAGCGACCCAGTACTTC. Complete variable domain (other parts from reference TRBV7-2 and TRBJ2-5): GAGVSQSPSNKVTEKGKDVELRCDPISGHTALYWYRQSLGQGLEFLIYFQGNSAPDKSGLPSDRFSAERTGGSVSTLTIQRTQQEDSAVYLCASSLERVATQYFGPGTRLLVL.

This clonotype appeared many times. The rearrangement uses TRBV9 and TRBJ2-1; D not certain. CDR1 and CDR2 (germline): SGDLS, YYNGEE. This CDR3 is built from 19 residues. V gave up 0 bases and J gave up 6 bases, with 25 bases separating them. The CDR3 DNA is TGTGCCAGCAGCGTAGTGGGCTACCAACCCCTAAATATACGCAATGAGCAGTTCTTC. It is translated as CASSVVGYQPLNIRNEQFF.

This clonotype was detected only a few times. This chain's CDR3 is CASSPTVPSGANVLTF. The CDR3 DNA reads as TGTGCCAGCAGCCCGACAGTCCCCTCTGGGGCCAACGTCCTGACTTTC. V and J are TRBV3-1 and TRBJ2-6; D might be TRBD1 (5 bases). This CDR3 comprises 16 residues. Trimming removed 4 bases from V and 0 bases from J, with 10 bases in between. Per germline, CDR1 LGHDT and CDR2 YNNKEL (reference sequence).

Ten or more counts support this clonotype. The V gene is TRBV12-3 or TRBV12-4, the J gene TRBJ1-1, with a weak D call TRBD1 (6 bases). The CDR3 loop spans 14 amino acids. V lost 7 bases and J lost 0, with 12 bases in between. The CDR3: CASTPTGVNTEAFF. The CDR3, as DNA: TGTGCCAGCACACCGACAGGAGTGAACACTGAAGCTTTCTTT.

This CDR3 is CASSSRAKRSTDTQYF. The DNA for the CDR3 is TGTGCCAGCAGCTCCCGAGCCAAACGTAGCACAGATACGCAGTATTTT. The chain recombines TRBV7-8 with TRBJ2-3; D remains unclear. The CDR3 is 16 amino acids. V lost 4 bases to trimming and J lost 0 bases, with 14 bases between them. Per germline, CDR1 SGHVS and CDR2 FQNEAQ.

This clonotype was seen many times. The genes are TRBV28 and TRBJ2-4; D unclear. The germline gives CDR1 MDHEN, CDR2 SYDVKM. The V and J ends lost 8 bases and 9 bases respectively, with 11 bases between them. The CDR3 extends over 11 amino acids. The CDR3 here is CASLGPSIQYF. In nucleotides, the CDR3 is TGTGCCAGCCTCGGCCCGAGCATTCAGTACTTC.

This clonotype was counted a few times. J is TRBJ1-6 and V is TRBV30; 9 bases align to TRBD1. Germline values: CDR1 GTSNPN, CDR2 SVGIG (reference sequence). V dropped 4 bases and J dropped 10; count of bases not matched to a gene: 11. This CDR3 has 15 amino acids. CDR3: CAWTRPDRGISPLHF. CDR3 coding DNA: TGTGCCTGGACCCGTCCAGACAGGGGGATATCACCCCTCCACTTT.

This clonotype was seen a handful of times. The chain is built from TRBV18 and TRBJ2-7; no definite D call. Per the germline V gene, CDR1 is KGHSH and CDR2 is LQKENI. Trimming pared 2 bases from V and 5 bases from J, leaving 13 bases between. This CDR3 contains 14 residues. CDR3 protein: CASSPFKQSDEQYF. The CDR3 DNA reads TGTGCCAGCTCACCATTCAAACAGAGCGACGAGCAGTACTTC.

This clonotype was recorded many times. The rearrangement joins TRBV20-1 to TRBJ2-3; D tentatively reads TRBD1 or TRBD2 (5 bases each). V was trimmed by 4 bases and J by 3 bases, leaving 11 bases between them. The germline CDR1 and CDR2 sequences are DFQATT and SNEGSKA (reference sequence). The CDR3 has 13 residues. The CDR3 bases are TGCAGTGCTACGGGACCGGAAACAGATACGCAGTATTTT. Protein: CSATGPETDTQYF.

This clonotype was counted many times. J is TRBJ2-1 and V is TRBV15; 8 bases are a match to TRBD2. The germline CDR1 and CDR2 sequences are LNHNV and YYDKDF (reference sequence). This CDR3 has 17 residues. V was pared by 5 bases and J by 3 bases, with 12 bases of the junction left unmatched. The CDR3 region has the DNA TGTGCCACCAGCGGAATTTCTAGCGGGTTAGGCTACAATGAGCAGTTCTTC. Protein product: CATSGISSGLGYNEQFF.

The table lists this clonotype with many counts. The chain has TRBV4-1 and TRBJ2-3, with TRBD2 matching 11 bases. With V trimmed by 2 bases and J by 0 bases, 4 bases remained unmatched. The length of the CDR3 is 17 residues. CDR1 and CDR2 (germline): MGHRA, YSYEKL. CDR3 in amino acids: CASSQIAGGLSTDTQYF. The CDR3 DNA follows: TGCGCCAGCAGCCAAATAGCGGGAGGGCTAAGCACAGATACGCAGTATTTT.

This clonotype was counted between two and nine times. V usage is TRBV3-1 and J usage is TRBJ1-2; D gene uncertain. Trimming pared 0 bases from V and 8 bases from J, leaving 19 bases between. The CDR3 has 16 amino acids. Looked up from germline, CDR1 is LGHDT and CDR2 is YNNKEL (reference sequence). In nucleotides, the CDR3 is TGTGCCAGCAGCCAAGATGCCCGAATCCTTTTGGTCGGCTACACCTTC. Protein: CASSQDARILLVGYTF.

The chain uses TRBV20-1 and TRBJ2-2, with D uncertain. CDR3 length: 13 residues. Between the trimmed V and J ends, which lost 5 bases and 4 bases, there was a span of 11 bases. Germline lookup yields CDR1 DFQATT and CDR2 SNEGSKA (reference sequence). The CDR3, as DNA: TGCAGTGCTCAAGCCCGAGCCACCGGGGAGCTGTTTTTT. Protein sequence: CSAQARATGELFF.

This clonotype was seen at least ten times. The rearrangement links TRBV25-1 to TRBJ2-7; TRBD2 matches at 9 bases. Germline V gene data show CDR1 as MGHDK and CDR2 as SYGVNS. This CDR3 is 14 amino acids long. The J segment lost 3 bases and the V segment lost 2 bases, leaving 2 bases of the junction unmatched. DNA for the CDR3: TGTGCCAGCAGTGAAACTAGCGGGTTCTACGAGCAGTACTTC. Its protein is CASSETSGFYEQYF.